This T cell receptor (beta chain) was recorded in a study of beta chain features in type 1 diabetes. Study results and limitations: A moderate, significant TCRB CDR3 shortening appeared in type 1 diabetes across four CD4+ subsets.

About this clone: Its cognate antigen is unknown.

The whole isolated RNA underwent reverse transcription, so sequencing captured expressed TCRB transcripts. TCRdb keeps only in-frame clones here, not all; method: immunoSEQ multiplex PCR. The data show about 270,000 clones, approximately 14% seen once. V was pared by 6 bases and J by 6 bases, with 9 bases between. Germline V gene lookup returns CDR1 SNHLY and CDR2 FYNNEI. This CDR3 is built from 12 residues. The chain employs TRBV2 and TRBJ2-1, with D perhaps TRBD2 (6 bases). The source is a man in his thirties or forties with type 1 diabetes. The sequenced sample consisted of naive CD4+ T cells from blood. CDR3 nucleotides: TGTGCCAGCAGCGGGACTGCCAATGAGCAGTTCTTC. Protein product: CASSGTANEQFF.